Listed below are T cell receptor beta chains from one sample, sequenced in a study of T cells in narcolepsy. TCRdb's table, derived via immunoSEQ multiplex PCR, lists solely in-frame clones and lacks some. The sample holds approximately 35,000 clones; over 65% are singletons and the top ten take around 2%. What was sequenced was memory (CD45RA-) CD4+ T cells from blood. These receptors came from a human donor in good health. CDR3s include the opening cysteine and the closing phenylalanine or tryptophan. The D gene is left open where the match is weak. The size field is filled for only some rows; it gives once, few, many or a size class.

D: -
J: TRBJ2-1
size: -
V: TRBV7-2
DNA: TGTGCCAGCAGCTTAGGGGTAGGACCCTACAACGAGCAGTTCTTC
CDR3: CASSLGVGPYNEQFF

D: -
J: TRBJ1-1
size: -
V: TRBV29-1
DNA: TGCAGCGTTGAAGTCTCCATGAACACTGAAGCTTTCTTT
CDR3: CSVEVSMNTEAFF

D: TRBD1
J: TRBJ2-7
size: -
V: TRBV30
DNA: TGTGCCTGCGGGACAGGGGATTTGGAAGAGCAGTACTTC
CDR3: CACGTGDLEEQYF

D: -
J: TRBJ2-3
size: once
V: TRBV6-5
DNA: TGTGCCAGCAGTCCGACGCGGGAAGATACGCAGTATTTT
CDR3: CASSPTREDTQYF

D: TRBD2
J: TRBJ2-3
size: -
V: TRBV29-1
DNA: TGCAGCGCCAAAGCGGGAAAACACACAGATACGCAGTATTTT
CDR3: CSAKAGKHTDTQYF

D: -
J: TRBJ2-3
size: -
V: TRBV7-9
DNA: TGTGCCAGCAGCAAACTCGGGGTAGCGGATACAGATACGCAGTATTTT
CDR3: CASSKLGVADTDTQYF

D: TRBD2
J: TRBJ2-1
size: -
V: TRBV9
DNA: TGTGCCAGCAGCGTAGCGGCTAGCGGGACCTTTAGAAATGAGCAGTTCTTC
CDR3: CASSVAASGTFRNEQFF

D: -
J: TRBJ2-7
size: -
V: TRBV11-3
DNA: TGTGCCAGCAGCGCCCAGGGGAGCTCCTACGAGCAGTACTTC
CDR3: CASSAQGSSYEQYF

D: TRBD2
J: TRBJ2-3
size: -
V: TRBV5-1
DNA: TGCGCCAGCAGCACAAGGACTAGCGCAGATACGCAGTATTTT
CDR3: CASSTRTSADTQYF

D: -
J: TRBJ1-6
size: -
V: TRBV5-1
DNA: TGCGCCAGCAGTCCCGGGCCCAACAATTCACCCCTCCACTTT
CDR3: CASSPGPNNSPLHF

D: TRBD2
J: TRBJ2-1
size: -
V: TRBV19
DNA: TGTGCCAGTAGTATGGCGGGAGGAATCGGTGAGCAGTTCTTC
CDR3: CASSMAGGIGEQFF

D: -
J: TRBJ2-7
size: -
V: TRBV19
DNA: TGTGCCAGTAGTATGGATAGAGGGAGGCCCGAGCAGTACTTC
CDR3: CASSMDRGRPEQYF

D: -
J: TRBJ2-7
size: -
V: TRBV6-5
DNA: TGTGCCAGCAAGGAGCGGCCGAACTACGAGCAGTACTTC
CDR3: CASKERPNYEQYF